This T cell receptor (beta chain) comes out of a study of T-cell memory formation after mild COVID-19. Overall study findings and caveats: The study found balanced CD4/CD8 in clones contracting day 15 to 85 and a CD4+ lean in later expanders. Detection of some responders pre-infection suggested pre-existing cross-reactive memory T cells participated.

Notes on this clonotype: Its target is unknown.

It was 5'RACE with constant-segment primers that produced the TCR alpha and TCR beta cDNA libraries, which carried sample barcodes and UMIs. TCRdb reprocessed the 5' RACE reads via MiXCR and lists one record per CDR3 protein. The table includes roughly 150,000 distinct CDR3 sequences, 14% detected once. Germline V CDR1 and CDR2: SEHNR, FQNEAQ (reference sequence). Trimming removed 5 bases at V and 7 bases at J, with 9 bases between. The CDR3 extends over 11 amino acids. The sequence was collected from an adult woman who had mild COVID-19 (a few samples of this study predate the infection). Cell type and time point are not known. Sequencing input: PBMCs or a T cell subset sorted from them (not recorded which). The V and J genes are TRBV7-9 and TRBJ2-7; D gene uncertain. DNA for the CDR3: TGTGCCAGCAGCACCTGGGGAGAGCAGTACTTC. Its protein is CASSTWGEQYF.